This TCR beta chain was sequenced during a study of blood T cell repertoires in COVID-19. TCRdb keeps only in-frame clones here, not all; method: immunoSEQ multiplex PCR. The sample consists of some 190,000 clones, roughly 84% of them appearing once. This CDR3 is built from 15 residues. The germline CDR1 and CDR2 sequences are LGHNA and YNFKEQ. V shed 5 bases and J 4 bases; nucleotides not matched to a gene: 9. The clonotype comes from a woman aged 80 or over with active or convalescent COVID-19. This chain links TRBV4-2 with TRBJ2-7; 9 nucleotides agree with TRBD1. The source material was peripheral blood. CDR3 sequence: CASSTWTGEGYEQYF. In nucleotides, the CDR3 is TGTGCCAGCAGCACCTGGACAGGGGAAGGGTACGAGCAGTACTTC.